The rows below give T cell receptor beta chains drawn from one sample of a study of blood T cell repertoires in COVID-19. Measured with immunoSEQ multiplex PCR; TCRdb has only the in-frame clones, and not every one. The table includes roughly 8,500 clones, approximately 86% detected once. Sequenced sample: peripheral blood. All receptors come from a human donor in a cohort sampled during active COVID-19. The CDR3 runs from the conserved cysteine through the conserved F or W. The D gene is left open where the match is weak. Some rows have no size entry. The others give once, few or many, or a class for an expanded clone.

size	V	D	J	CDR3	DNA
NA	TRBV5-1	TRBD2	TRBJ2-7	CASSSPGLAGRYEQYF	TGCGCCAGCAGCTCGCCCGGACTAGCGGGAAGGTACGAGCAGTACTTC
NA	TRBV10-3	TRBD2	TRBJ2-1	CAISRDYSYNEQFF	TGTGCCATCAGCCGGGACTACTCCTACAATGAGCAGTTCTTC
NA	TRBV19	TRBD1	TRBJ2-7	CASSLRSGQRSSYEQYF	TGTGCCAGTAGTTTACGATCGGGACAGAGGAGCTCCTACGAGCAGTACTTC
NA	TRBV24-1	NA	TRBJ2-1	CATSDLGGSYNEQFF	TGTGCCACCAGTGATTTGGGCGGTTCCTACAATGAGCAGTTCTTC
NA	TRBV28	NA	TRBJ2-7	CASSPPGGAGSYEQYF	TGTGCCAGCAGTCCCCCCGGAGGGGCAGGATCTTACGAGCAGTACTTC
NA	TRBV5-6	TRBD2	TRBJ2-1	CASTQLAGGSAFEQFF	TGTGCCAGCACCCAATTAGCGGGAGGGTCGGCTTTTGAGCAGTTCTTC
NA	TRBV5-1	NA	TRBJ2-3	CASSLAGESTDTQYF	TGCGCCAGCAGCTTGGCCGGGGAGAGCACAGATACGCAGTATTTT
NA	TRBV5-5	NA	TRBJ2-2	CASSLVLTGELFF	TGTGCCAGCAGCTTGGTTCTTACCGGGGAGCTGTTTTTT
NA	TRBV27	NA	TRBJ2-7	CASSWGGTRSYEQYF	TGTGCCAGCAGTTGGGGCGGCACACGATCTTACGAGCAGTACTTC
NA	TRBV6-5	TRBD1	TRBJ2-2	CASSYQGANTGELFF	TGTGCCAGCAGTTACCAGGGGGCAAACACCGGGGAGCTGTTTTTT
NA	TRBV28	NA	TRBJ1-1	CASRVRRGAGTEAFF	TGTGCCAGCAGGGTTAGACGGGGGGCGGGCACTGAAGCTTTCTTT
NA	TRBV3-1/TRBV3-2	TRBD2	TRBJ2-1	CASSQESGRSDEQFF	TGTGCCAGCAGCCAAGAAAGCGGGAGAAGCGATGAGCAGTTCTTC
NA	TRBV19	TRBD2	TRBJ2-7	CASSPTSGSIYEQYF	TGTGCCAGTAGCCCGACTAGCGGGAGTATCTACGAGCAGTACTTC
once	TRBV4-2	TRBD2	TRBJ2-1	CASSQDTAGGPDEQFF	TGTGCCAGCAGCCAAGACACAGCGGGAGGGCCGGATGAGCAGTTCTTC
NA	TRBV11-2	TRBD1	TRBJ1-3	CASSSGTGSLSGNTIYF	TGTGCCAGCAGCTCGGGGACAGGGTCATTATCTGGAAACACCATATATTTT
NA	TRBV12-3/TRBV12-4	NA	TRBJ2-7	CASSFNRADEQYF	TGTGCCAGCAGTTTTAACAGGGCCGACGAGCAGTACTTC
NA	TRBV6-6	NA	TRBJ2-5	CASSRGQSGGETQYF	TGTGCCAGCAGCCGTGGACAGTCGGGGGGAGAGACCCAGTACTTC
once	TRBV30	TRBD2	TRBJ2-3	CAWTRERTSRDTQYF	TGTGCCTGGACGAGGGAGCGGACTAGCAGAGATACGCAGTATTTT
NA	TRBV28	NA	TRBJ1-1	CASRYWSGTEAFF	TGTGCCAGCAGATACTGGTCGGGGACTGAAGCTTTCTTT
NA	TRBV6-1	TRBD1	TRBJ2-1	CASSGPWTGANNEQFF	TGTGCCAGCAGTGGACCCTGGACAGGGGCCAACAATGAGCAGTTCTTC
NA	TRBV5-4	NA	TRBJ1-2	CASSLDRVGYTF	TGTGCCAGCAGCTTGGATCGGGTAGGCTACACCTTC
NA	TRBV29-1	NA	TRBJ1-1	CSVAPGVVNTEAFF	TGCAGCGTAGCCCCAGGGGTAGTGAACACTGAAGCTTTCTTT
NA	TRBV28	NA	TRBJ2-7	CACSDSSYEQYF	TGTGCCTGCTCGGACAGCTCCTACGAGCAGTACTTC
NA	TRBV24-1	TRBD2	TRBJ2-3	CATSDLVASGDTQYF	TGTGCCACCAGTGATTTAGTGGCTAGCGGGGATACGCAGTATTTT
NA	TRBV7-6	NA	TRBJ2-1	CASSSLSGSSYNEQFF	TGTGCCAGCAGCTCCCTCTCGGGGAGCTCCTACAATGAGCAGTTCTTC
NA	TRBV19	TRBD1	TRBJ1-5	CASSKGRQGGQPQHF	TGTGCCAGTAGTAAAGGCAGACAGGGAGGTCAGCCCCAGCATTTT
once	TRBV18	TRBD2	TRBJ2-1	CASSLSGLAEWDNEQFF	TGTGCCAGCTCTCTCTCGGGACTAGCGGAGTGGGACAATGAGCAGTTCTTC
NA	TRBV12-5	TRBD2	TRBJ2-1	CASGLGAGGPVHNEQFF	TGTGCTAGTGGTTTGGGGGCGGGAGGGCCTGTTCACAATGAGCAGTTCTTC
NA	TRBV27	NA	TRBJ1-4	CASSFGVYEKLFF	TGTGCCAGCAGTTTCGGGGTTTACGAAAAACTGTTTTTT
NA	TRBV28	NA	TRBJ2-1	CASSSLRIGRGYNEQFF	TGTGCCAGCAGTTCCCTCAGAATAGGACGGGGATACAATGAGCAGTTCTTC
NA	TRBV4-3	NA	TRBJ2-7	CASSQDLSYEQYF	TGCGCCAGCAGCCAAGATTTGAGCTACGAGCAGTACTTC
NA	TRBV20-1	NA	TRBJ2-7	CSVVAGYEQYF	TGCAGTGTGGTAGCTGGCTACGAGCAGTACTTC
NA	TRBV7-2	TRBD1	TRBJ1-5	CASSSRQGGGQPQHF	TGTGCCAGCAGCTCCCGACAGGGGGGTGGACAGCCCCAGCATTTT
medium-sized	TRBV12-3/TRBV12-4	NA	TRBJ2-3	CASSFFPDTQYF	TGTGCCAGCAGTTTCTTCCCAGATACGCAGTATTTT
NA	TRBV3-1/TRBV3-2	NA	TRBJ2-5	CASSQEKEGTQYF	TGTGCCAGCAGCCAAGAGAAGGAGGGGACCCAGTACTTC
once	TRBV7-6	TRBD2	TRBJ2-5	CASSLGGLAGKGQETQYF	TGTGCCAGCAGCTTAGGGGGACTAGCGGGAAAGGGGCAAGAGACCCAGTACTTC
NA	TRBV3-1/TRBV3-2	NA	TRBJ2-3	CASSYSTDTQYF	TGTGCCAGCAGCTATAGCACAGATACGCAGTATTTT
NA	TRBV6-5	NA	TRBJ2-1	CASSYRRQTYNEQFF	TGTGCCAGCAGTTACCGGCGGCAAACCTACAATGAGCAGTTCTTC
few	TRBV6-5	TRBD1	TRBJ2-2	CAIEGQGYTGELFF	TGTGCCATAGAAGGACAGGGGTACACCGGGGAGCTGTTTTTT
NA	TRBV27	NA	TRBJ2-7	CASTIGATYEQYF	TGTGCCAGCACCATTGGGGCCACCTACGAGCAGTACTTC
NA	TRBV28	TRBD1	TRBJ2-7	CASSLDTEGTGNEQYF	TGTGCCAGCAGTTTAGATACCGAAGGGACAGGGAACGAGCAGTACTTC
NA	TRBV11-2	TRBD2	TRBJ2-3	CASSLTSGSTDTQYF	TGTGCCAGCAGCCTCACTAGCGGAAGCACAGATACGCAGTATTTT
NA	TRBV7-2	NA	TRBJ1-3	CASSSSTIGTGNTIYF	TGTGCCAGCAGCTCCTCGACCATCGGGACTGGAAACACCATATATTTT
NA	TRBV6-5	TRBD1	TRBJ2-4	CASSLQGAAKNIQYF	TGTGCCAGCAGCTTACAGGGGGCAGCCAAAAACATTCAGTACTTC
few	TRBV6-5	TRBD1	TRBJ1-1	CASSYTGQGAEAFF	TGTGCCAGCAGTTACACCGGACAGGGGGCTGAAGCTTTCTTT
NA	TRBV7-7	TRBD2	TRBJ2-7	CASSPLAGGRDEQYF	TGTGCTAGCAGCCCACTAGCGGGAGGACGCGACGAGCAGTACTTC
NA	TRBV5-8	TRBD1	TRBJ1-2	CASSRHGTGEDGYTF	TGTGCCAGCAGCAGACACGGGACAGGGGAGGATGGCTACACCTTC
NA	TRBV7-8	TRBD1	TRBJ1-1	CASSYYTGVNTEAFF	TGTGCCAGCAGCTACTATACAGGGGTGAACACTGAAGCTTTCTTT
NA	TRBV14	NA	TRBJ2-7	CASTGASYEQYF	TGTGCCAGCACTGGGGCATCCTACGAGCAGTACTTC
NA	TRBV5-1	NA	TRBJ2-5	CASSLSLNIQETQYF	TGCGCCAGCAGCTTAAGCTTGAATATCCAAGAGACCCAGTACTTC
NA	TRBV7-9	TRBD2	TRBJ2-7	CASSSFSLREVSYEQYF	TGTGCCAGCAGCTCCTTTTCTTTGCGGGAGGTATCCTACGAGCAGTACTTC